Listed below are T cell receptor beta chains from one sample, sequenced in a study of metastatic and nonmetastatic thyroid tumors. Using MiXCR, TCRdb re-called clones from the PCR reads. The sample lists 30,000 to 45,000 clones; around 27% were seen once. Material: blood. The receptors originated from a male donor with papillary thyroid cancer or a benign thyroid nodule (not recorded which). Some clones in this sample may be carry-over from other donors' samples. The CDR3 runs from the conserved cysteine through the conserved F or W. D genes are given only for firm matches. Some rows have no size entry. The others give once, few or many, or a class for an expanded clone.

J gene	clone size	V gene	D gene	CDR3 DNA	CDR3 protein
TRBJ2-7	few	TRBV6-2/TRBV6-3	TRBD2	TGTGCCAGCATTCTAGCGGGCCGATCCTACGAGCAGTACTTC	CASILAGRSYEQYF
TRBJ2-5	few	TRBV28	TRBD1	TGTGCCAGCAGTCGGACAGGGAGGGAGACCCAGTACTTC	CASSRTGRETQYF
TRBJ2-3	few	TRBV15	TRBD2	TGTGCCACCAGCAGAGATCGAGCGGGAGGCACAGATACGCAGTATTTT	CATSRDRAGGTDTQYF
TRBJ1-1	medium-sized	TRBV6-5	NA	TGTGCCAGCAGTTACGGGAGTACTGAAGCTTTCTTT	CASSYGSTEAFF
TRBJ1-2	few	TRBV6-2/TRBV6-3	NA	TGTGCCAGCAGTTACTCTCCCGGGGTGAAAGGATCCTATGGCTACACCTTC	CASSYSPGVKGSYGYTF
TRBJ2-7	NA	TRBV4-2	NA	TGTGCCAGCAGCCAGGGGGGAAGTTCCAGCGAGCAGTACTTC	CASSQGGSSSEQYF
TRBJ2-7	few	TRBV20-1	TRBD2	TGCAGTGCTATCGGGACTAGCGAACGTCGCGAGCAGTACTTC	CSAIGTSERREQYF
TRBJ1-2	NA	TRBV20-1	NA	TGCAGTGCTAGAGACTCACGATTC	CSARDSRF
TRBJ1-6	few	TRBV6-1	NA	TGTGCCAGCATGGACAGAGCTTCACCCCTCCACTTT	CASMDRASPLHF
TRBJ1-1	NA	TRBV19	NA	TGTGCCACCTTCGGACAAAACACTGAAGCTTTCTTT	CATFGQNTEAFF
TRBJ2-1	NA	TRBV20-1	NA	TGCAGTGCGTCTAGTGCCAATGAGCAGTTCTTC	CSASSANEQFF
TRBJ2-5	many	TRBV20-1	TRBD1	TGCAGTGCTATAACAGGGGGCCGGGAGACCCAGTACTTC	CSAITGGRETQYF
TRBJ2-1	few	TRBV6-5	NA	TGTGCCAGCAGTTTTTACATGGGATCGGATGAGCAGTTCTTC	CASSFYMGSDEQFF
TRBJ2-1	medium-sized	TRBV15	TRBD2	TGTGCCACCAGCAGTAGCGGGAGGGACTACAATGAGCAGTTCTTC	CATSSSGRDYNEQFF
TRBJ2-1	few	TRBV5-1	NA	TGCGCCAGCTCAAGAGTAGCGGTATACAATGAGCAGTTCTTC	CASSRVAVYNEQFF
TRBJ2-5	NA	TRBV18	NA	TGTGCCAGCTCACCACAGTGTATACAGGAGACCCAGTACTTC	CASSPQCIQETQYF
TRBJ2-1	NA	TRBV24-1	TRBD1	TGTGCCACCAGTCGCTCCGGGACAGGAGACAATGAGCAGTTCTTC	CATSRSGTGDNEQFF